This T cell receptor beta chain appears in the sequencing data of a study of cytomegalovirus exposure and HLA in healthy donors. The PCR ran on 60 Vbeta and 13 Jbeta primers. The assay was immunoSEQ multiplex PCR, and TCRdb's table has in-frame clones only and misses some. Counted here are about 170,000 clones, roughly 80% occurring once; the ten biggest clones make up approximately 0.8%. V was shortened by 4 bases and J by 8 bases, with 14 bases between the two germline ends. Germline CDR1 and CDR2: SEHNR and FQNEAQ (reference sequence). CDR3 length equals 13 residues. Study findings and constraints: Apparent HLA restriction characterized most CMV-associated TCR beta chains in a later analysis. Reportedly, diagnosis of cytomegalovirus status by the classifier showed high specificity and sensitivity.

In this sample, this clone turned up once. Antigen: not known. This TCR derives from a woman in her late teens or twenties in good health and CMV-seronegative. What was sequenced was PBMCs. The V and J genes are TRBV7-9 and TRBJ1-2, with a weak D call TRBD1 (6 bases). The CDR3: CASSSPGVRGYTF. CDR3 DNA: TGTGCCAGCAGCTCCCCAGGGGTGAGGGGCTACACCTTC.